Here is one T cell receptor beta chain with its context. Its specificity is unknown. V was pared by 4 bases and J by 1 base, with 19 bases between. The CDR3 extends over 17 amino acids. Germline V lookup: CDR1 ENHRY, CDR2 SYGVKD. This specimen comes from a study of T cell repertoires in cytomegalovirus infection. Across the whole study: Alongside well-studied HLA-B-restricted CMV epitopes, recently identified HLA-C-restricted CMV epitopes were also used. Carrying CMV and the relevant HLA type showed in public TCR beta signatures. Study observations and caveats: CMV-specific TCR beta clonotypes restricted by HLA-C dominated the ex vivo response. Carriers of CMV plus the relevant HLA were identified by cumulative public TCR beta family frequency.

TCRdb reanalysed the reads using MiXCR and keeps one entry per CDR3 protein. The table has roughly 730,000 distinct CDR3 sequences, roughly 33% seen once; the top ten hold 18%. The chain joins TRBV10-3 to TRBJ2-5, with D tentatively TRBD1 or TRBD2 (5 bases each). This specimen consisted of cultured PBMCs, obtained from culture after CMV antigen stimulation. The clonotype was recovered from a human donor in good health (CMV status not recorded). Some clones in this sample may be carry-over from other donors' samples. The CDR3 is CAISARFVGVIQETQYF. Here the CDR3 DNA reads TGTGCCATCAGTGCCCGTTTTGTGGGGGTGATCCAAGAGACCCAGTACTTC.